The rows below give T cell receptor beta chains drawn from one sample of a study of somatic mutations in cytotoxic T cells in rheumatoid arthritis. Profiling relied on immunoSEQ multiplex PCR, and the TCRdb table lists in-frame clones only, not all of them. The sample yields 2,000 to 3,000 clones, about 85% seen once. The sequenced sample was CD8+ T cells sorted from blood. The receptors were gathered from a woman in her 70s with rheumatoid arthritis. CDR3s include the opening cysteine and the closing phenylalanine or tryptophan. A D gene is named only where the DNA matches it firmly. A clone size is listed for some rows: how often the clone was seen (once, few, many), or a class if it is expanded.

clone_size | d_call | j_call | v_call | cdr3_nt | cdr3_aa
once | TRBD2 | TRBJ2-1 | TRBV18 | TGTGCCAGCTCACCTAGCGGGAGCCCCTACAATGAGCAGTTCTTC | CASSPSGSPYNEQFF
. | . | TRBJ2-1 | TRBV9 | TGTGCCAGCAGCGCCCCGGGGAGCTCCTACAATGAGCAGTTCTTC | CASSAPGSSYNEQFF
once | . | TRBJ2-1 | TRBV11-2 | TGTGCCAGCAGTATCACGTCGACTAGTTTCAATGAGCAGTTCTTC | CASSITSTSFNEQFF
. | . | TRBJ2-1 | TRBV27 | TGTGCCAGCAGTTCCTCGGGACTTTACAATGAGCAGTTCTTC | CASSSSGLYNEQFF
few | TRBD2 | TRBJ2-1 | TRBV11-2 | TGTGCCAGCAGCTTTTTGCTAGCGGGAAGGGATGAGCAGTTCTTC | CASSFLLAGRDEQFF
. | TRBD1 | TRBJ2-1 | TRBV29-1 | TGCAGCGTTGAAAATTGGGACAGGGGTCGATACAATGAGCAGTTCTTC | CSVENWDRGRYNEQFF
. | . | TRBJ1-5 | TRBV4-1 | TGCGCCAGCAGCCAAGTAGGTGACGGGGGCAATCAGCCCCAGCATTTT | CASSQVGDGGNQPQHF
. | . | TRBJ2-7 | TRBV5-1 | TGCGCCAGCAGCTGGCCCAAGTCCTACGAGCAGTACTTC | CASSWPKSYEQYF
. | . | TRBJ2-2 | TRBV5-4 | TGTGCCAGCAGCCCCTCAGGGCAGGGCGGCGGGGAGCTGTTTTTT | CASSPSGQGGGELFF
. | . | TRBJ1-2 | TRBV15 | TGTGCCACCAGCAGAGAAGAAGGGGATGGCTACACCTTC | CATSREEGDGYTF
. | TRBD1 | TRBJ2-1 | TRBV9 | TGTGCCAGCAGCGTAGGGGACAGGGGCCACAATGAGCAGTTCTTC | CASSVGDRGHNEQFF
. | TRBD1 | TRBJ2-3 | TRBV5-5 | TGTGCCAGCACCACAGGGGCTATGATCACAGATACGCAGTATTTT | CASTTGAMITDTQYF
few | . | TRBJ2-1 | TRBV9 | TGTGCCAGCAGCGGACCATTTTTGGGCCCCTCGAATGAGCAGTTCTTC | CASSGPFLGPSNEQFF
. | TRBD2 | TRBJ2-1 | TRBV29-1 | TGCAGCGTTGACGGACTAGCGGCGTACAATGAGCAGTTCTTC | CSVDGLAAYNEQFF
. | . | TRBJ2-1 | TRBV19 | TGTGCCAGTAGTATTCGGGAGCTGGGCAATGAGCAGTTCTTC | CASSIRELGNEQFF
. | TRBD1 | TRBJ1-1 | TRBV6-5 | TGTGCCAGCAGTTACAGAACCGGGACAGGGAACACTGAAGCTTTCTTT | CASSYRTGTGNTEAFF
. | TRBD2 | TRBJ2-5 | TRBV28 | TGTGCCAGCACGAGCGGGGCTCAAGAGACCCAGTACTTC | CASTSGAQETQYF
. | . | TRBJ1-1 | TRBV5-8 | TGTGCCAGCAGCTTGGTCTATACCAGGGAGGTGAACACTGAAGCTTTCTTT | CASSLVYTREVNTEAFF
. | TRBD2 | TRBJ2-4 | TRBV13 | TGTGCCAGCAGCGCCTCGACTAGCGGGAGGAACATTCAGTACTTC | CASSASTSGRNIQYF
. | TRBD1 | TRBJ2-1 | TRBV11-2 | TGTGCCAGCAATACGGGACAGGGCGATGAGCAGTTCTTC | CASNTGQGDEQFF
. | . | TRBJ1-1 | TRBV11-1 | TGTGCCAGCAGCTTAAAAGGGGCACACACTGAAGCTTTCTTT | CASSLKGAHTEAFF
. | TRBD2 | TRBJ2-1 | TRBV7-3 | TGTGCCAGCAGCTTAGCCGGGACTAGCCAGGGTGAGCAGTTCTTC | CASSLAGTSQGEQFF
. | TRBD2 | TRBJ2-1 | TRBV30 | TGTGCCTGGGAGGGGTTTTCTAGCGGGAGGGCCGGAGATAACTACTACAATGAGCAGTTCTTC | CAWEGFSSGRAGDNYYNEQFF
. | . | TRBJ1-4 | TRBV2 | TGTGCCATCGAAACAGGGACGGATAATGAAAAACTGTTTTTT | CAIETGTDNEKLFF
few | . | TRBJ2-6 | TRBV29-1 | TGCAGCGTTGTTGAGGGAGCCCTCTCTGGGGCCAACGTCCTGACTTTC | CSVVEGALSGANVLTF
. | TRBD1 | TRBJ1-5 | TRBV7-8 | TGTGCCAGCAGCTCTGAGGGGGCTGAGGGCAATCAGCCCCAGCATTTT | CASSSEGAEGNQPQHF
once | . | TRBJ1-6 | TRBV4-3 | TGCGCCAGCAGCCAAGCCCGGAATTCACCCCTCCACTTT | CASSQARNSPLHF
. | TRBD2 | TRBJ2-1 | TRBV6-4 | TGTGCCAGCAGTCCTAGCGGGAACAGCGTCGATGAGCAGTTCTTC | CASSPSGNSVDEQFF
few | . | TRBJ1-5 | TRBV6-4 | TGTGCCAGCAGTGAATATAGCAATCAGCCCCAGCATTTT | CASSEYSNQPQHF
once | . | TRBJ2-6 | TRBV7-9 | TGTGCCAGCAGCTCACAGACAGCTTCCCTCTCTGGGGCCAACGTCCTGACTTTC | CASSSQTASLSGANVLTF
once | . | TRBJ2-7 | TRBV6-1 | TGTGCCAGCAGCTCCGGGGTCTCCTACGAGCAGTACTTC | CASSSGVSYEQYF
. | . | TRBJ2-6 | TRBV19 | TGTGCCAGTAGTCCCGACAACTCTGGGGCCAACGTCCTGACTTTC | CASSPDNSGANVLTF
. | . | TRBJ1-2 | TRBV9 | TGTGCCAGCAGCGTAGGGGGGGGGAATGGCTACACCTTC | CASSVGGGNGYTF
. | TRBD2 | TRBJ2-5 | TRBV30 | TGTGCCTGCTCACTAGCGGAACAAGAGACCCAGTACTTC | CACSLAEQETQYF
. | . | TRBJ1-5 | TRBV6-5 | TGTGCCAGCAGCCCCGCGTTGTATCGGCCCCAGCATTTT | CASSPALYRPQHF
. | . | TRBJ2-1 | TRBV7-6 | TGTGCCAGCAGCTCCGGGAGCTCCTACAATGAGCAGTTCTTC | CASSSGSSYNEQFF
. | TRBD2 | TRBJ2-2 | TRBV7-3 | TGTGCCAGCAGCTCAACTAGCGGGAGGGATATGATCGTCGGGGAGCTGTTTTTT | CASSSTSGRDMIVGELFF
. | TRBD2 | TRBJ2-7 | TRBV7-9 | TGTGCCAGCAGCCCACACCAAGCGGGAGGTCTTCTCTACGAGCAGTACTTC | CASSPHQAGGLLYEQYF
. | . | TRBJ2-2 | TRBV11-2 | TGTGCCAGCAGATACGGGACACCCTCGAACACCGGGGAGCTGTTTTTT | CASRYGTPSNTGELFF
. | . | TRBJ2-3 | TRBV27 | TGTGCCAGCAGGGCAGGGGCTTCTTACACAGATACGCAGTATTTT | CASRAGASYTDTQYF
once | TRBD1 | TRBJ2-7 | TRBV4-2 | TGTGCCAGCAGCCAAGATCTGGACAGGTACTACGAGCAGTACTTC | CASSQDLDRYYEQYF
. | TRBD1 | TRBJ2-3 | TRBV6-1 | TGTGCCAGCAGTGAAGCAACAGGGGGCGCCACAGATACGCAGTATTTT | CASSEATGGATDTQYF
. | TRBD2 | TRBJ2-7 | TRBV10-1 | TGCGCCAGCAGGGCGGGAGGTCCCCCCTACGAGCAGTACTTC | CASRAGGPPYEQYF
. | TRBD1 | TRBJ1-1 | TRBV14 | TGTGCCAGCAGCCGCCCGGGACAGGGCTTGAACACTGAAGCTTTCTTT | CASSRPGQGLNTEAFF
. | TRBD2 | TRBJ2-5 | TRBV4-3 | TGCGCCAGCAGCCAAGAACTAGCGGACCAAGAGACCCAGTACTTC | CASSQELADQETQYF
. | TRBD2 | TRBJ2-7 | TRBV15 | TGTGCCACCAGCAGAGAATTTATAGCGGGAGTATCCTACGAGCAGTACTTC | CATSREFIAGVSYEQYF